Below are 4 T cell receptor beta chains sequenced from a single sample in a study of cytomegalovirus exposure and HLA in healthy donors. The PCR contained 60 Vbeta and 13 Jbeta primers. Using immunoSEQ multiplex PCR, the repertoire was profiled, and TCRdb retains in-frame clones only, with some absent. The data contain 100,000 to 150,000 clones, under 85% of them singletons. The specimen sequenced was PBMCs. These TCRs come from a woman in her forties or fifties in good health and CMV-seropositive.

V is TRBV29-1 and J is TRBJ2-7; 10 positions agree with TRBD2. Trimming removed 4 bases from V and 3 bases from J; junction bases left unmatched: 6. The CDR3 covers 14 residues. The germline CDR1 and CDR2 sequences are SQVTM and ANQGSEA. The CDR3 reads CSVAGTSEIYEQYF. CDR3 DNA sequence: TGCAGCGTTGCCGGGACTAGCGAGATCTACGAGCAGTACTTC.

This clone showed up just a few times. The V and J genes are TRBV30 and TRBJ1-2, with 9 nucleotides matching TRBD1. The CDR3 totals 14 residues. Unmatched junction bases numbered 8, after V lost 2 bases and J lost 7 bases. Germline CDR1 GTSNPN, CDR2 SVGIG (reference sequence). Written as DNA, the CDR3 is TGTGCCTGGAGTCACGGACAGGGGAGGGCTGGCTACACCTTC. It specifies CAWSHGQGRAGYTF.

The chain has TRBV6-5 and TRBJ2-3; D is perhaps TRBD1 (6 bases). Germline V gives CDR1 MNHEY, CDR2 SVGAGI. V lost 5 bases and J lost 4, with 16 bases in between. The CDR3 spans 15 residues. The CDR3 nucleotides are TGTGCCAGCAGTACCTTGGGCAGGGGCCCAGATACGCAGTATTTT. It encodes CASSTLGRGPDTQYF.

The chain carries TRBV7-2 and TRBJ2-1; 12 positions agree with TRBD2. The junction had 4 bases not matched to a gene; V was cut back by 2 bases and J by 2 bases. Germline-derived CDR1 and CDR2 are SGHTA and FQGNSA. The CDR3 contains 17 residues. The DNA for the CDR3 is TGTGCCAGCAGCTTATTACTAGCGGGGGGAGCCTACAATGAGCAGTTCTTC. Translation gives CASSLLLAGGAYNEQFF.